This passage covers 30 T cell receptor beta chains from one sample sequenced in a study of blood T cell repertoires in COVID-19. The protocol was immunoSEQ multiplex PCR, while the TCRdb copy is restricted to in-frame clones and leaves out a portion. This table has around 250,000 clones, 84% appearing once. Sequencing input: peripheral blood. These TCRs come from a woman aged 40 to 50 who had recovered from COVID-19.

The chain has TRBV19 and TRBJ1-2; TRBD1 matches 7 bases. V was clipped by 3 bases and J by 5 bases; unmatched bases: 9. Germline assignment: CDR1 LNHDA and CDR2 SQIVND (reference sequence). This CDR3 has 15 residues. CDR3: CASSIASTGNYGYTF. The CDR3 DNA follows: TGTGCCAGTAGTATCGCCTCGACAGGGAATTATGGCTACACCTTC.

The V gene is TRBV20-1, the J gene TRBJ2-1, with a tentative D call TRBD1 (7 bases). CDR1 is DFQATT and CDR2 is SNEGSKA in the germline V gene (reference sequence). The CDR3 spans 14 residues. V lost 3 bases to trimming and J lost 5 bases, with 14 bases between them. Here the CDR3 reads CSASFPGGNNEQFF. The DNA of the CDR3 is TGCAGTGCTAGTTTTCCAGGGGGGAACAATGAGCAGTTCTTC.

The chain has TRBV3-1 (or the pseudogene TRBV3-2) and TRBJ1-1, with 7 bases lining up with TRBD1. J lost 11 bases, V lost 5 bases, and 8 bases had no gene match. CDR1 is LGHDT and CDR2 is YNNKEL in the germline V gene (reference sequence). The CDR3 consists of 12 residues. Here the CDR3 reads CASSSAGGRAFF. DNA for the CDR3: TGTGCCAGCAGCTCCGCAGGGGGAAGGGCTTTCTTT.

The chain carries TRBV11-2 and TRBJ1-4, with D unresolved. This CDR3 has 18 residues. Germline loops: CDR1 SGHAT, CDR2 FQNNGV. V was cut by 2 bases and J by 3 bases, with 19 bases left in between. CDR3 sequence: CASSLFVPEGYSNEKLFF. CDR3 bases: TGTGCCAGCAGCTTATTTGTCCCCGAGGGTTACTCTAATGAAAAACTGTTTTTT.

The V call is TRBV6-1, the J call TRBJ1-3; a weak D match, TRBD1 (5 bases). The germline gives CDR1 MNHNS, CDR2 SASEGT. V lost 0 bases and J lost 1, with 13 bases in between. The CDR3 loop spans 17 amino acids. The CDR3 DNA follows: TGTGCCAGCAGTGAAGCTCACGGGGGGTCTTCTGGAAACACCATATATTTT. This codes for CASSEAHGGSSGNTIYF.

The rearrangement joins TRBV6-5 to TRBJ2-2, with 11 bases fitting TRBD1. This CDR3 region has 14 residues. Germline trimming cut 10 bases from V and 7 bases from J; bases unmatched to any gene: 8. Germline values: CDR1 MNHEY, CDR2 SVGAGI. The CDR3 sequence is CAINRDRGIGELFF. The CDR3 region has the DNA TGTGCCATCAATCGGGACAGGGGGATCGGGGAGCTGTTTTTT.

The genes are TRBV18 and TRBJ1-1; D is possibly TRBD1 (5 bases). Germline values: CDR1 KGHSH, CDR2 LQKENI. V gave up 2 bases and J gave up 0 bases, with 13 bases separating them. The CDR3 has 16 residues. The chain's CDR3 is CASSPMEGLMNTEAFF. The CDR3, as DNA: TGTGCCAGCTCACCAATGGAGGGACTCATGAACACTGAAGCTTTCTTT.

CDR3 in DNA: TGTGCCAGCAGTGGGGGGCATGGCTACACCTTC. It codes for CASSGGHGYTF. V and J are TRBV25-1 and TRBJ1-2, with D perhaps TRBD1 (6 bases). Deletions cut 4 bases from V and 6 bases from J, with 6 bases between. The CDR3 totals 11 residues. Per the germline V gene, CDR1 is MGHDK and CDR2 is SYGVNS.

This clone was recorded a few times. The chain carries TRBV11-2 and TRBJ2-5; 7 nucleotides match TRBD1. This CDR3 region has 13 residues. Trimming cost V 7 bases and J 2 bases; bases outside gene matches: 4. In germline, CDR1 is SGHAT, CDR2 FQNNGV. CDR3 sequence: CASTGTEQETQYF. The CDR3 coding sequence is TGTGCCAGCACCGGGACAGAACAAGAGACCCAGTACTTC.

This chain uses TRBV6-1 with TRBJ1-2, with TRBD1 identical over 9 bases. The CDR3 is 17 amino acids. Germline trimming cut 0 bases from V and 3 bases from J; bases unmatched to any gene: 8. Germline V gives CDR1 MNHNS, CDR2 SASEGT. The CDR3 spells CASSEALPTGGYYGYTF. The DNA for the CDR3 is TGTGCCAGCAGTGAAGCGCTTCCGACAGGGGGATACTATGGCTACACCTTC.

The chain uses TRBV6-4 and TRBJ2-1, with TRBD2 matching 9 bases. Looked up from germline, CDR1 is MRHNA and CDR2 is SNTAGT. The CDR3 has 15 amino acids. With 5 bases clipped from V and 3 bases from J, the junction kept 5 bases outside the gene matches. The CDR3 protein is CASSFSGGVYNEQFF. CDR3 bases: TGTGCCAGCAGTTTTAGCGGGGGAGTCTACAATGAGCAGTTCTTC.

This chain joins TRBV4-2 and TRBJ2-1; 9 nucleotides align to TRBD2. V trimming: 0 bases; J trimming: 10 bases; junction bases outside the gene matches: 10. There are 16 residues in the CDR3. The germline CDR1 and CDR2 sequences are LGHNA and YNFKEQ. The CDR3 region has the DNA TGTGCCAGCAGCCAAGATAACAGCGGGGGGCCCGGGGAGCAGTTCTTC. Its protein is CASSQDNSGGPGEQFF.

J is TRBJ2-4 and V is TRBV10-1, with a tentative D call TRBD1 (6 bases). Germline loops: CDR1 WNHNN, CDR2 SYGVQD (reference sequence). V dropped 0 bases and J dropped 0 bases, with 12 bases sitting between them. The CDR3 runs 17 residues. CDR3 region: CASSESPGALAKNIQYF. DNA for the CDR3: TGCGCCAGCAGTGAGTCACCAGGGGCCCTAGCCAAAAACATTCAGTACTTC.

The chain combines TRBV28 with TRBJ1-2; no firm D call. In germline, CDR1 is MDHEN, CDR2 SYDVKM. The V end was cut by 8 bases, the J end by 8 bases, with 21 bases between. The CDR3 covers 14 residues. The chain's CDR3 is CASSQGSGERGYTF. CDR3 in DNA: TGTGCCAGCTCCCAAGGATCCGGGGAAAGGGGCTACACCTTC.

The chain employs TRBV7-2 and TRBJ2-7; D is unresolved. The V end lost 4 bases, the J end lost 4 bases, and 17 bases lay between the germline ends. Germline CDR1 and CDR2: SGHTA and FQGNSA. There are 15 residues in the CDR3. The DNA for the CDR3 is TGTGCCAGCAGCTATACCGGCGGAATCGCGTACGAGCAGTACTTC. Its translation: CASSYTGGIAYEQYF.

The CDR3 coding sequence is TGCGCCAGCGGACAGCCGAACACTGAAGCTTTCTTT. This codes for CASGQPNTEAFF. The rearrangement links TRBV5-1 to TRBJ1-1; the D gene is possibly TRBD1 (6 bases). The CDR3 is 12 amino acids. Per the germline V gene, CDR1 is SGHRS and CDR2 is YFSETQ. The ends were cut back, 7 bases at V and 1 base at J, with 8 bases in the middle. Combining the CDR3 with reference TRBV5-1 and TRBJ1-1 gives the whole variable domain KAGVTQTPRYLIKTRGQQVTLSCSPISGHRSVSWYQQTPGQGLQFLFEYFSETQRNKGNFPGRFSGRQFSNSRSEMNVSTLELGDSALYLCASGQPNTEAFFGQGTRLTVV.

This sequence joins TRBV2 and TRBJ1-1; D unresolved. The CDR3 is made up of 12 amino acids. Germline lookup yields CDR1 SNHLY and CDR2 FYNNEI. V was clipped by 7 bases and J by 1 base, with 7 bases between them. The CDR3 loop reads CASKMRNTEAFF. CDR3 sequence (DNA): TGTGCCAGCAAGATGAGGAACACTGAAGCTTTCTTT.

The rearrangement joins TRBV2 to TRBJ1-6; D gene ambiguous. Per germline, CDR1 SNHLY and CDR2 FYNNEI. There are 16 residues in the CDR3. V dropped 4 bases and J dropped 0 bases, with 10 bases sitting between them. CDR3 bases: TGTGCCAGCAGTGCCACACCTAGCTCCTATAATTCACCCCTCCACTTT. This codes for CASSATPSSYNSPLHF.

This chain uses TRBV5-6 with TRBJ2-1, with D unclear. Germline V CDR1 and CDR2: SGHDT, YYEEEE. The CDR3 is made up of 14 amino acids. V shed 4 bases and J shed 0 bases, with 8 bases lying between them. CDR3 protein: CASSDPSSYNEQFF. The CDR3 nucleotides are TGTGCCAGCAGCGACCCTAGCTCCTACAATGAGCAGTTCTTC.

The chain combines TRBV5-4 with TRBJ1-1; D is undetermined. The CDR3 is 15 residues long. Trimming shortened V by 1 base and J by 0 bases, and 10 bases separated the two germline ends. Germline V lookup: CDR1 SGHNT, CDR2 YYREEE (reference sequence). This CDR3 is CASSLSRGMNTEAFF. The DNA for the CDR3 is TGTGCCAGCAGCTTGTCTCGGGGAATGAACACTGAAGCTTTCTTT.

The V and J genes are TRBV5-5 and TRBJ2-5; 9 bases map to TRBD1. Trimming took 2 bases from V and 4 from J; bases not matched to a gene: 6. The CDR3 has 15 residues. The germline V gene has CDR1 SGHKS and CDR2 YYEKEE (reference sequence). CDR3 coding DNA: TGTGCCAGCAGCTTTAGTGGGACAGGGCGAGAGACCCAGTACTTC. Its protein is CASSFSGTGRETQYF.

This clone was observed once. J is TRBJ2-3 and V is TRBV20-1; D is uncertain. CDR1 is DFQATT and CDR2 is SNEGSKA in the germline V gene (reference sequence). V lost 3 bases, J lost 0 bases, and 10 bases lay in between. The CDR3 spans 14 residues. CDR3: CSASRRISTDTQYF. CDR3 nucleotide sequence: TGCAGTGCTAGTCGCAGGATTAGCACAGATACGCAGTATTTT.

The chain uses TRBV28 and TRBJ1-6; TRBD1 is a possible D gene (5 bases). The CDR3 sequence is 13 residues long. In germline, CDR1 is MDHEN, CDR2 SYDVKM. V lost 5 bases, J lost 7 bases, and 9 bases lay in between. The CDR3 DNA reads TGTGCCAGCAGTCCTCCAGGGAATTCACCCCTCCACTTT. Its translation is CASSPPGNSPLHF.

The chain links TRBV11-2 to TRBJ1-1, with a possible D match to TRBD1 (5 bases). In germline, CDR1 is SGHAT, CDR2 FQNNGV. The CDR3 runs to 17 residues. The V and J ends lost 6 bases and 0 bases respectively, with 20 bases between them. This CDR3 is CASSKNGNRPMNTEAFF. The CDR3 DNA reads TGTGCCAGCAGTAAGAACGGAAACAGGCCCATGAACACTGAAGCTTTCTTT. Supplemented by reference TRBV11-2 and TRBJ1-1, the full variable domain reads EAGVAQSPRYKIIEKRQSVAFWCNPISGHATLYWYQQILGQGPKLLIQFQNNGVVDDSQLPKDRFSAERLKGVDSTLKIQPAKLEDSAVYLCASSKNGNRPMNTEAFFGQGTRLTVV.

The V call is TRBV27, the J call TRBJ1-4, with 8 positions matching TRBD1. V lost 8 bases, J lost 11 bases, and 16 bases stayed unmatched. Germline CDR1 reads MNHEY; CDR2 reads SMNVEV (reference sequence). The CDR3 has 15 amino acids. The CDR3 DNA reads TGTGCCAGCGGCTCAGCCGGGACAGGCCGACCCAAACTGTTTTTT. Its translation: CASGSAGTGRPKLFF.

The V and J genes are TRBV14 and TRBJ1-2, with D possibly being TRBD1 (5 bases). Germline V gene lookup returns CDR1 SGHDN and CDR2 FVKESK. The CDR3 is 13 residues long. Between the trimmed V and J ends, which lost 6 bases and 8 bases, there was a span of 16 bases. CDR3 bases: TGTGCCAGCAGACCATCGGGGGATCGAGGCTACACCTTC. The encoded protein is CASRPSGDRGYTF.

V gene TRBV6-5 combines with J gene TRBJ2-1; D is possibly TRBD2 (6 bases). There are 13 residues in the CDR3. CDR1 MNHEY and CDR2 SVGAGI come from the germline V gene. Trimming took 8 bases from V and 4 from J, leaving 12 bases between them. For the CDR3, the DNA is TGTGCCAGCGCGGGGTACTCTTACAATGAGCAGTTCTTC. It translates to CASAGYSYNEQFF.

V and J are TRBV2 and TRBJ1-4; 8 bases agree with TRBD1. V was clipped by 4 bases and J by 4 bases; unmatched bases: 8. Looked up from germline, CDR1 is SNHLY and CDR2 is FYNNEI. The CDR3 is made up of 16 amino acids. CDR3: CASSALQGANNEKLFF. The CDR3 DNA sequence: TGTGCCAGCAGTGCCCTCCAGGGGGCAAATAATGAAAAACTGTTTTTT.

V usage is TRBV2 and J usage is TRBJ1-1; D remains ambiguous. Germline-derived CDR1 and CDR2 are SNHLY and FYNNEI. The length of the CDR3 is 13 residues. V lost 4 bases and J lost 3, with 9 bases in between. CDR3 sequence: CASSVRWDTEAFF. CDR3 DNA: TGTGCCAGCAGTGTGCGGTGGGACACTGAAGCTTTCTTT.

This chain links TRBV4-2 with TRBJ2-3; D not resolved. This CDR3 has 15 residues. CDR1 is LGHNA and CDR2 is YNFKEQ in the germline V gene. V was pared by 1 base and J by 0 bases, with 8 bases between. The CDR3 DNA sequence: TGTGCCAGCAGCCAAGGACTTGGGAGCACAGATACGCAGTATTTT. As protein: CASSQGLGSTDTQYF.